The 23 T cell receptor beta chains below all came from one sample that was sequenced in a study of T-cell memory formation after mild COVID-19. TCRdb reanalysed the 5' RACE reads using MiXCR and keeps one entry per CDR3 protein. The sample yields about 140,000 distinct CDR3 sequences, around 13% seen once. The sequenced material came from PBMCs or a T cell subset sorted from them (not recorded which). All receptors come from an adult woman who had mild COVID-19 (a few samples of this study predate the infection). Cell type and time point are not known.

The chain recombines TRBV7-3 with TRBJ1-1; D may be TRBD1 (6 bases). This CDR3 is built from 13 residues. The V gene's germline CDR1 is SGHTA and CDR2 FQGTGA. Trimming stripped 5 bases from V and 4 bases from J, with 11 bases between. In DNA form, the CDR3 reads TGTGCCAGCAGCCTAGGGGGTCCCACTGAAGCTTTCTTT. Protein: CASSLGGPTEAFF.

This clonotype has ten or more counts. The chain employs TRBV7-3 and TRBJ2-5, with 12 bases identical to TRBD2. The CDR3 is 15 amino acids. Germline CDR1 is SGHTA and CDR2 is FQGTGA. The V and J ends lost 5 bases and 5 bases, in that order; junction bases with no gene match: 6. In DNA form, the CDR3 reads TGTGCCAGCAGCCCGACTAGCGGGAGAACGGAGACCCAGTACTTC. Translating it yields CASSPTSGRTETQYF.

This clonotype was detected a few times. One junction end disagrees with the germline gene, perhaps due to a read error. The chain carries TRBV11-2 and TRBJ2-3, with 10 positions matching TRBD2. Germline V gene data show CDR1 as SGHAT and CDR2 as FQNNGV. The CDR3 covers 17 residues. This CDR3 is CASSLGASGRITDTQYF. The CDR3 DNA is TGTGCCAGCAGTTTAGGAGCTAGCGGGAGAATTACAGATACGCAGTATTTT.

V and J are TRBV7-9 and TRBJ2-5; no clear D. The CDR3 has 16 amino acids. The germline CDR1 and CDR2 sequences are SEHNR and FQNEAQ (reference sequence). V lost 1 base and J lost 2, with 14 bases in between. The DNA of the CDR3 is TGTGCCAGCAGCTTAGGATCCTATAGCACACAAGAGACCCAGTACTTC. Its protein product is CASSLGSYSTQETQYF.

This chain links TRBV12-3 or TRBV12-4 with TRBJ2-2, with 8 nucleotides matching TRBD1. V lost 6 bases and J lost 3; bases outside the gene matches: 15. The CDR3 has 18 amino acids. The CDR3 nucleotides are TGTGCCAGCAGGTTTTCCCACGCCGGGACAGGAGACACCGGGGAGCTGTTTTTT. It encodes CASRFSHAGTGDTGELFF.

V gene TRBV4-1 combines with J gene TRBJ2-7; TRBD2 agrees at 7 bases. Looked up from germline, CDR1 is MGHRA and CDR2 is YSYEKL. The trim removed 0 bases at V and 3 bases at J, leaving 5 bases unmatched. The CDR3 is 15 residues long. The CDR3 nucleotides read TGCGCCAGCAGCCAAGAAGGAGCTAGCGGCTACGAGCAGTACTTC. Encoded protein: CASSQEGASGYEQYF.

This clonotype was counted ten times or more. The V gene is TRBV12-3 or TRBV12-4, the J gene TRBJ2-1, with TRBD2 matching 10 bases. The trim removed 1 base at V and 5 bases at J, leaving 2 bases unmatched. The CDR3 loop spans 15 amino acids. CDR3 nucleotides: TGTGCCAGCAGTTTAGTAGCGGGGGGTCACAATGAGCAGTTCTTC. Its translation is CASSLVAGGHNEQFF.

This clonotype has just a few counts. V gene TRBV28 combines with J gene TRBJ2-7; TRBD1 matches 8 bases. Per the germline V gene, CDR1 is MDHEN and CDR2 is SYDVKM. The CDR3 extends over 13 amino acids. J gave up 9 bases and V 3 bases, and 7 bases lay outside the gene matches. The CDR3 spells CASSFLTGTGQYF. Written as DNA, the CDR3 is TGTGCCAGCAGTTTCCTGACCGGGACAGGGCAGTACTTC.

The rearrangement uses TRBV12-3 or TRBV12-4 and TRBJ2-7; unclear D gene. The CDR3 sequence is 13 residues long. V lost 4 bases and J lost 0, with 7 bases in between. Here the CDR3 DNA reads TGTGCCAGCAGTTCACGGAGCTCCTACGAGCAGTACTTC. Translated, it gives CASSSRSSYEQYF.

This clonotype appeared a few times. This sequence joins TRBV11-2 and TRBJ2-2; D is unclear. The V end lost 0 bases, the J end lost 1 base, and 0 bases lay between the germline ends. Germline loops: CDR1 SGHAT, CDR2 FQNNGV. This CDR3 region has 13 residues. In nucleotides, the CDR3 is TGTGCCAGCAGCTTAGAGAACACCGGGGAGCTGTTTTTT. This codes for CASSLENTGELFF. Filled out from reference TRBV11-2 and TRBJ2-2, the complete variable domain reads EAGVAQSPRYKIIEKRQSVAFWCNPISGHATLYWYQQILGQGPKLLIQFQNNGVVDDSQLPKDRFSAERLKGVDSTLKIQPAKLEDSAVYLCASSLENTGELFFGEGSRLTVL.

This clonotype turned up a few times. The chain combines TRBV4-1 with TRBJ1-2, with D unresolved. Trimming took off 1 base at V and 8 bases at J, with 11 bases between the two ends. Germline loops: CDR1 MGHRA, CDR2 YSYEKL. CDR3 length: 13 amino acids. Written as DNA, the CDR3 is TGCGCCAGCAGCCAAGGGTACGTTGAAGGCTACACCTTC. Translated, it gives CASSQGYVEGYTF.

In this sample, this clonotype turned up a few times. V is TRBV7-6 and J is TRBJ1-4; TRBD1 aligns across 9 bases. The CDR3 loop spans 15 amino acids. V lost 5 bases and J lost 8; bases outside the gene matches: 9. The germline V gene has CDR1 SGHVS and CDR2 FNYEAQ. CDR3 loop: CASSPTGGSGEKLFF. CDR3 coding DNA: TGTGCCAGCAGCCCCACAGGGGGCAGTGGGGAAAAACTGTTTTTT.

A few counts support this clonotype. The rearrangement links TRBV7-2 to TRBJ2-7, with D uncertain. The V gene lost 2 bases and the J gene lost 2 bases, with 13 bases spanning the gap. The CDR3 has 15 residues. Germline V lookup: CDR1 SGHTA, CDR2 FQGNSA. CDR3 DNA sequence: TGTGCCAGCAGCTTAACTCCGGCGCCCCCCTACGAGCAGTACTTC. This translates into CASSLTPAPPYEQYF. The entire variable domain, with the rest obtained from reference TRBV7-2 and TRBJ2-7, is as follows: GAGVSQSPSNKVTEKGKDVELRCDPISGHTALYWYRQSLGQGLEFLIYFQGNSAPDKSGLPSDRFSAERTGGSVSTLTIQRTQQEDSAVYLCASSLTPAPPYEQYFGPGTRLTVT.

In this sample, this clonotype turned up a few times. CDR3 loop: CASRLTGGAYNEQFF. The CDR3 DNA sequence: TGTGCCAGCAGGCTCACAGGGGGCGCCTACAATGAGCAGTTCTTC. This chain joins TRBV12-3 or TRBV12-4 and TRBJ2-1; 9 bases agree with TRBD1. The CDR3 loop spans 15 amino acids. V gave up 6 bases and J gave up 2 bases; unmatched junction bases: 5.

This clonotype has at least ten counts. The V gene is TRBV6-5, the J gene TRBJ2-7; 8 bases line up with TRBD2. The CDR3 has 17 amino acids. The trim removed 2 bases at V and 1 base at J, leaving 10 bases unmatched. Germline loops: CDR1 MNHEY, CDR2 SVGAGI. The CDR3 nucleotides read TGTGCCAGCAGTTACGGGTCCGAACTAGCGGCTTCCTACGAGCAGTACTTC. It specifies CASSYGSELAASYEQYF.

The genes are TRBV10-3 and TRBJ1-2; D call uncertain. The CDR3 runs to 13 residues. Looked up from germline, CDR1 is ENHRY and CDR2 is SYGVKD. Trimming removed 2 bases from V and 2 bases from J, with 6 bases in between. The CDR3 protein is CAISETANYGYTF. Here the CDR3 DNA reads TGTGCCATCAGTGAGACAGCGAACTATGGCTACACCTTC.

The V gene is TRBV7-3, the J gene TRBJ2-2; 9 nucleotides align to TRBD2. The CDR3 runs to 17 residues. Germline loops: CDR1 SGHTA, CDR2 FQGTGA. The V and J ends lost 2 bases and 3 bases, in that order; junction bases with no gene match: 7. CDR3 coding DNA: TGTGCCAGCAGCTTAGGCCCTTTAGCGGGAGACACCGGGGAGCTGTTTTTT. Residues: CASSLGPLAGDTGELFF. Combining the CDR3 with reference TRBV7-3 and TRBJ2-2 gives the whole variable domain GAGVSQTPSNKVTEKGKYVELRCDPISGHTALYWYRQSLGQGPEFLIYFQGTGAADDSGLPNDRFFAVRPEGSVSTLKIQRTERGDSAVYLCASSLGPLAGDTGELFFGEGSRLTVL.

This chain connects TRBV30 to TRBJ2-1; D is undetermined. V was shortened by 3 bases and J by 4 bases, with 10 bases between the two germline ends. This CDR3 has 13 residues. Germline lookup yields CDR1 GTSNPN and CDR2 SVGIG (reference sequence). CDR3 DNA sequence: TGTGCCTGGAGAGGTATCGGATACAATGAGCAGTTCTTC. Protein product: CAWRGIGYNEQFF.

The V and J genes are TRBV7-6 and TRBJ2-3; the D gene is possibly TRBD2 (6 bases). The CDR3 consists of 16 residues. V was pared by 5 bases and J by 1 base, with 16 bases between. Germline values: CDR1 SGHVS, CDR2 FNYEAQ. CDR3: CASSPGGEFGTDTQYF. The CDR3 bases are TGTGCCAGCAGCCCAGGAGGGGAATTCGGCACAGATACGCAGTATTTT.

The chain employs TRBV25-1 and TRBJ2-1; D perhaps matches TRBD2 (6 bases). Germline V gene sequence: CDR1 MGHDK, CDR2 SYGVNS. With 0 bases removed from V and 2 bases from J, the gap between germline ends came to 11 bases. CDR3 size: 16 residues. The DNA for the CDR3 is TGTGCCAGCAGTGAATACCCCTGGGGGGCCTACAATGAGCAGTTCTTC. Translating gives CASSEYPWGAYNEQFF.

V and J are TRBV7-6 and TRBJ2-7, with 9 positions matching TRBD1. Looked up from germline, CDR1 is SGHVS and CDR2 is FNYEAQ. The CDR3 is made up of 16 amino acids. The J segment lost 3 bases and the V segment lost 0 bases, leaving 6 bases of the junction unmatched. CDR3 coding DNA: TGTGCCAGCAGCTTAGCGAACCGGGACAGGGTCTACGAGCAGTACTTC. Amino acids: CASSLANRDRVYEQYF.

This sequence joins TRBV27 and TRBJ2-6; a weak D match, TRBD1 (5 bases). The ends were cut back, 0 bases at V and 0 bases at J, with 15 bases in the middle. Per germline, CDR1 MNHEY and CDR2 SMNVEV (reference sequence). The CDR3 runs to 19 residues. CDR3 loop: CASSLSRAGWGSGANVLTF. CDR3 DNA: TGTGCCAGCAGTTTATCCCGGGCAGGGTGGGGCTCTGGGGCCAACGTCCTGACTTTC.

Ten or more counts support this clonotype. The chain has TRBV4-2 and TRBJ2-3; D may be TRBD2 (6 bases). Between the trimmed V and J ends, which lost 0 bases and 2 bases, there was a span of 9 bases. This CDR3 has 15 amino acids. CDR1 LGHNA and CDR2 YNFKEQ come from the germline V gene. CDR3 sequence (DNA): TGTGCCAGCAGCCAAGATGGGGGGAACACAGATACGCAGTATTTT. Encoded protein: CASSQDGGNTDTQYF.